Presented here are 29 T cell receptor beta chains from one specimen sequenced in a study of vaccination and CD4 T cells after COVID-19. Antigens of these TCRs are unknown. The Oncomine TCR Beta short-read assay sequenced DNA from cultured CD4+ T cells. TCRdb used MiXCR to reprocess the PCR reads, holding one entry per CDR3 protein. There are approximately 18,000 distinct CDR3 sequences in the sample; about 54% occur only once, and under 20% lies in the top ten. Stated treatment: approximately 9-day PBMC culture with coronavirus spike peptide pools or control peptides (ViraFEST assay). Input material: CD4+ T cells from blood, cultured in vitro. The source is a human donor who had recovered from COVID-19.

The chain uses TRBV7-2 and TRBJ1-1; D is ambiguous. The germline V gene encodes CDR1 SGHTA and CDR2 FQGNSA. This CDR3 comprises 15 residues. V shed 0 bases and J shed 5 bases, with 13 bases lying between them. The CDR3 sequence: CASSLATTAGTEAFF. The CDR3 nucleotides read TGTGCCAGCAGCTTAGCAACCACAGCCGGGACTGAAGCTTTCTTT.

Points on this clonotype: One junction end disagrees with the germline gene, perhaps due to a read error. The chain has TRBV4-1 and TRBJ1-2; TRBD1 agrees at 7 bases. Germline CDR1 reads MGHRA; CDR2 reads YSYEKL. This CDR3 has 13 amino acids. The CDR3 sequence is CTSSQWDRDGYTF. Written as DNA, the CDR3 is TGCACCAGCAGCCAATGGGACAGAGACGGCTACACCTTC.

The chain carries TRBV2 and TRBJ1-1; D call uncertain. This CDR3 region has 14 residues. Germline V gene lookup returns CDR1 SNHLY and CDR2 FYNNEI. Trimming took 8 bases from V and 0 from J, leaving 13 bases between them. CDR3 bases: TGTGCCAGCGCCCCCGACATTATGAACACTGAAGCTTTCTTT. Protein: CASAPDIMNTEAFF.

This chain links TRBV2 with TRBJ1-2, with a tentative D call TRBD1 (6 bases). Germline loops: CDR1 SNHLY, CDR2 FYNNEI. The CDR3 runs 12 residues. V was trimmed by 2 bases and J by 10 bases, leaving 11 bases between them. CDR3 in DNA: TGTGCCAGCAGTGAACAGGGGTTCGTCTACACCTTC. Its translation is CASSEQGFVYTF.

The CDR3 DNA reads TGTGCCAGCAGCTTAGTACTCGTTAGCGGGGGGAAAAACATTCAGTACTTC. It encodes CASSLVLVSGGKNIQYF. The V and J genes are TRBV11-2 and TRBJ2-4; TRBD2 matches 10 bases. Trimming at V came to 1 base and at J to 4 bases, leaving 7 bases not matched to a gene. Germline V lookup: CDR1 SGHAT, CDR2 FQNNGV. The CDR3 spans 17 residues. The full variable domain, with the rest looked up from reference TRBV11-2 and TRBJ2-4, is EAGVAQSPRYKIIEKRQSVAFWCNPISGHATLYWYQQILGQGPKLLIQFQNNGVVDDSQLPKDRFSAERLKGVDSTLKIQPAKLEDSAVYLCASSLVLVSGGKNIQYFGAGTRLSVL.

CDR3 DNA: TGTGCTAGTTCAATTTCCTCCTACAATGAGCAGTTCTTC. Protein sequence: CASSISSYNEQFF. The genes are TRBV12-5 and TRBJ2-1; D call uncertain. In germline, CDR1 is LGHNT, CDR2 FRNRAP. Trimming removed 8 bases at V and 0 bases at J, with 8 bases between. The length of the CDR3 is 13 residues.

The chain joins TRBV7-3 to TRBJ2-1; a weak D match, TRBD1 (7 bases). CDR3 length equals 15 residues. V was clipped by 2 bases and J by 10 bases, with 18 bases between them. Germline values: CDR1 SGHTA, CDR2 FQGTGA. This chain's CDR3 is CASSLLGQDYGEQFF. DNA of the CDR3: TGTGCCAGCAGCTTACTCGGACAGGACTATGGGGAGCAGTTCTTC.

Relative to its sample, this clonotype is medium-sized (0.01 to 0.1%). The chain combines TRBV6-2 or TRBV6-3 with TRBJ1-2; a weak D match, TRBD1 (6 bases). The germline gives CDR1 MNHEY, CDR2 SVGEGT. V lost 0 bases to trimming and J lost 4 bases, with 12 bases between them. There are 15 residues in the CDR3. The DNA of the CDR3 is TGTGCCAGCAGTTACTCGAACGGGGGCGGCTATGGCTACACCTTC. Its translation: CASSYSNGGGYGYTF.

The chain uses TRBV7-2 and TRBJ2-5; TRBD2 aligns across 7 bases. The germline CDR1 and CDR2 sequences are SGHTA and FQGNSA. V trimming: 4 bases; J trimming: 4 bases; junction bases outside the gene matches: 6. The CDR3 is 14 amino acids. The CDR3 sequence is CASSSAGVGETQYF. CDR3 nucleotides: TGTGCCAGCAGCTCCGCGGGGGTGGGAGAGACCCAGTACTTC.

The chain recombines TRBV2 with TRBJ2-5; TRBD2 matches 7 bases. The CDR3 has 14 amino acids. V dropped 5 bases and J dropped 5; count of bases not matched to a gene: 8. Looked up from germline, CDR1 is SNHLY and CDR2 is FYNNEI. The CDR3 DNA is TGTGCCAGCAGTCCCGGGACTAACATGGAGACCCAGTACTTC. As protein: CASSPGTNMETQYF.

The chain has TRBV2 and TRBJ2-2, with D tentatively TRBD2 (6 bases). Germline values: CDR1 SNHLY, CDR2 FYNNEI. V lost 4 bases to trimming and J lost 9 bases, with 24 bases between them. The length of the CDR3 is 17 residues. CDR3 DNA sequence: TGTGCCAGCAGTGGTTCGACTAGAATGAACAAGGACCGGGAGCTGTTTTTT. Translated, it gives CASSGSTRMNKDRELFF.

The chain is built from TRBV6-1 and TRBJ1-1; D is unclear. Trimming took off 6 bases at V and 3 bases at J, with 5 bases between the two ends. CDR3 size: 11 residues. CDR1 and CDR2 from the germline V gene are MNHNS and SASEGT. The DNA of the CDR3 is TGTGCCAGCAGAACAGACACTGAAGCTTTCTTT. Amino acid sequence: CASRTDTEAFF.

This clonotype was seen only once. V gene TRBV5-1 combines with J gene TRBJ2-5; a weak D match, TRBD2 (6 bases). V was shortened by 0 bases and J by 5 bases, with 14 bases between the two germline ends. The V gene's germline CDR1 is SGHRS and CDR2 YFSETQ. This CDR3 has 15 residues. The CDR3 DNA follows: TGCGCCAGCAGCTTGGCGGGGGTGACGATGGAGACCCAGTACTTC. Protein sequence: CASSLAGVTMETQYF. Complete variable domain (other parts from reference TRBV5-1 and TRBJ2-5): KAGVTQTPRYLIKTRGQQVTLSCSPISGHRSVSWYQQTPGQGLQFLFEYFSETQRNKGNFPGRFSGRQFSNSRSEMNVSTLELGDSALYLCASSLAGVTMETQYFGPGTRLLVL.

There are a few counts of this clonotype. CDR3: CASSSYRVNTEAFF. CDR3 coding DNA: TGTGCCAGCAGTTCATACAGGGTGAACACTGAAGCTTTCTTT. The V call is TRBV27, the J call TRBJ1-1, with a tentative D call TRBD1 (6 bases). Trimming cost V 4 bases and J 0 bases, with 9 bases left between them. CDR1 is MNHEY, CDR2 SMNVEV, per germline (reference sequence). The CDR3 sequence is 14 residues long.

For the CDR3, the DNA is TGTGCCAGCAGTTCCAGGGACAGGGATGATGGCTACACCTTC. Protein: CASSSRDRDDGYTF. The chain couples TRBV6-2 or TRBV6-3 to TRBJ1-2, with 9 bases identical to TRBD1. V was pared by 4 bases and J by 6 bases, with 6 bases of the junction left unmatched. The CDR3 is 14 amino acids. Germline V gives CDR1 MNHEY, CDR2 SVGEGT.

As DNA, the CDR3 is TGCGCCAGCAGTCACCACAGACAGGGGGTCAACACTGAAGCTTTCTTT. This sequence encodes CASSHHRQGVNTEAFF. The genes are TRBV23-1 and TRBJ1-1; 9 bases fit TRBD1. TRBV23-1 is known as an ORF, though its function is uncertain. The CDR3 covers 16 residues. V lost 3 bases, J lost 2 bases, and 7 bases stayed unmatched.

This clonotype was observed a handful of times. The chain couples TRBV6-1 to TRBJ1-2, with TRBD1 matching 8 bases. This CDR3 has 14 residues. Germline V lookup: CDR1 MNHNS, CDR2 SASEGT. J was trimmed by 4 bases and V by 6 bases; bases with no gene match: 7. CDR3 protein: CASRRQGFGYGYTF. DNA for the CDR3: TGTGCCAGCAGGAGACAGGGGTTTGGCTATGGCTACACCTTC.

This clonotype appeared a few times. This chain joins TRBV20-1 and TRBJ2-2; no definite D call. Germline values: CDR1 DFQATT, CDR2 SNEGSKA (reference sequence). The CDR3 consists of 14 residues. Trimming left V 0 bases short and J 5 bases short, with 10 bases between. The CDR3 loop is CSARDLDLTGELFF. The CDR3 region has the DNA TGCAGTGCTAGAGACCTCGACTTGACCGGGGAGCTGTTTTTT.

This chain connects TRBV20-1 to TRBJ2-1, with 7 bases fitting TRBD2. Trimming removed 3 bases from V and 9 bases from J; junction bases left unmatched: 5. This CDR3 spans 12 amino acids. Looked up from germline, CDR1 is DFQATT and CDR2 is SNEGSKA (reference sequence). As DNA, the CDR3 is TGCAGTGCTAGGGCTAGCGGTTCTGAGCAGTTCTTC. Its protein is CSARASGSEQFF.

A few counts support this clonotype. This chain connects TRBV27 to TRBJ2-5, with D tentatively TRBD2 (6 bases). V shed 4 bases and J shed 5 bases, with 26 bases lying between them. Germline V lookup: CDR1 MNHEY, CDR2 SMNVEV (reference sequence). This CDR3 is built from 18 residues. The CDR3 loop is CASSSFWVSGDGGETQYF. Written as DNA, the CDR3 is TGTGCCAGCAGTTCCTTTTGGGTGTCGGGCGACGGAGGGGAGACCCAGTACTTC.

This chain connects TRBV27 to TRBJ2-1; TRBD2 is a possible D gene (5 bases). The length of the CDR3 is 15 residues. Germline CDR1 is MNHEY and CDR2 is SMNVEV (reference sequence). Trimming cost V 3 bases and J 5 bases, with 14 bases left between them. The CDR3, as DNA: TGTGCCAGCAGTTTTAGGGAGTTGTCCCACAATGAGCAGTTCTTC. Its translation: CASSFRELSHNEQFF.

CDR3 nucleotides: TGTGCCAGTAGTAACCTACCCAATGAGCAGTTCTTC. This gives the protein CASSNLPNEQFF. J is TRBJ2-1 and V is TRBV19; D is unresolved. V was trimmed by 4 bases and J by 6 bases, leaving 7 bases between them. The CDR3 spans 12 residues. The germline gives CDR1 LNHDA, CDR2 SQIVND (reference sequence).

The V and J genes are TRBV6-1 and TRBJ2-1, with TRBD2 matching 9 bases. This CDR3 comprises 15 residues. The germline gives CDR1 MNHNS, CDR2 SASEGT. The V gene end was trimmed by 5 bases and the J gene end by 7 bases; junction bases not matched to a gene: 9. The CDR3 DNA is TGTGCCAGCAGTAGACTAGCGGTAACAGGGAATGAGCAGTTCTTC. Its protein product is CASSRLAVTGNEQFF.

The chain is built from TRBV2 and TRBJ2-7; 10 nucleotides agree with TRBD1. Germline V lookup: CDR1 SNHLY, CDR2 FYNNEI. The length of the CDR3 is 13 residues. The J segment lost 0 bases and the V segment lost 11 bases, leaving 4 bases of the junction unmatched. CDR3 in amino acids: CAGGQGTSYEQYF. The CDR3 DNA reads TGTGCCGGGGGACAGGGGACCTCCTACGAGCAGTACTTC.

The CDR3 loop is CASSQDYRREQYF. CDR3 coding DNA: TGCGCCAGCAGCCAAGATTACCGGCGTGAGCAGTACTTC. The rearrangement uses TRBV4-1 and TRBJ2-7, with unresolved D. The CDR3 is 13 amino acids. V lost 0 bases to trimming and J lost 7 bases, with 10 bases between them. The V gene's germline CDR1 is MGHRA and CDR2 YSYEKL.

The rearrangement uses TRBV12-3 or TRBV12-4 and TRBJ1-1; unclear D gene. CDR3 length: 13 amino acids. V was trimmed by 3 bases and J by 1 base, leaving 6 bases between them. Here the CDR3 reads CASSLFWNTEAFF. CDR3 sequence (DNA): TGTGCCAGCAGTTTGTTCTGGAACACTGAAGCTTTCTTT.

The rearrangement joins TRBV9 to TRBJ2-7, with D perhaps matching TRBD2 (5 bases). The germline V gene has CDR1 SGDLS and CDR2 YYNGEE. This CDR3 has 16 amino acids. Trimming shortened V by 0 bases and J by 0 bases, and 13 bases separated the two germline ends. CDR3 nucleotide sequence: TGTGCCAGCAGCGTAGGAGGGCCCCTAAGCTCCTACGAGCAGTACTTC. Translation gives CASSVGGPLSSYEQYF.

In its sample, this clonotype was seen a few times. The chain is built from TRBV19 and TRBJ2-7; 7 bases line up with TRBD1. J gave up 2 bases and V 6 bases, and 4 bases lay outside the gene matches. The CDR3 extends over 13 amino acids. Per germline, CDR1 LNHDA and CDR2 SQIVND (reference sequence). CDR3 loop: CASSRGQPYEQYF. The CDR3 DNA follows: TGTGCCAGTAGCCGGGGACAGCCCTACGAGCAGTACTTC.

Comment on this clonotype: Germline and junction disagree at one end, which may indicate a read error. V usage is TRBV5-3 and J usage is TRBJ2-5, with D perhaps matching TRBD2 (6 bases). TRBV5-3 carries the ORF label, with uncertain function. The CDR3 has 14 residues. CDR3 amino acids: CASSLEGHQETQYF. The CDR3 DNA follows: TGTGCCAGCAGCTTGGAGGGCCACCAAGAGACCCAGTACTTC.